Included here is one TCR beta chain sequence, with context. This specimen belongs to a study of cytomegalovirus exposure and HLA in healthy donors. Vbeta (60) and Jbeta (13) primers were used in the PCR. Profiled with immunoSEQ multiplex PCR; TCRdb holds only in-frame clones, not every one. The profile covers about 150,000 clones, with about 64% appearing a single time and approximately 6.6% taken by the ten largest. The germline CDR1 and CDR2 sequences are MNHNS and SASEGT. This CDR3 spans 14 amino acids. This receptor was taken from a woman aged 55-70 years in good health and CMV-seropositive. The rearrangement joins TRBV6-1 to TRBJ2-5; weak D call: TRBD1 (6 bases). The J call may be in error: the DNA end matches TRBJ2-7 better. The sample taken for sequencing was PBMCs. The chain's CDR3 is CASSEQGPYYEQYF. DNA of the CDR3: TGTGCCAGCAGTGAGCAGGGGCCATACTACGAGCAGTACTTC.